The 20 T cell receptor beta chains below come from one sample, sequenced in a study of blood T cell repertoires in COVID-19. Repertoires were generated with immunoSEQ multiplex PCR, while TCRdb's copy carries only in-frame clones and drops some. The sample lists some 170,000 clones, about 74% occurring once. The source material was peripheral blood. These receptor sequences come from a man aged 60 to 75 with acute or convalescent COVID-19.

The V and J genes are TRBV2 and TRBJ1-1; TRBD1 is a possible D gene (6 bases). Per germline, CDR1 SNHLY and CDR2 FYNNEI. V was pared by 6 bases and J by 1 base, with 15 bases between. The CDR3 consists of 15 residues. CDR3 DNA: TGTGCCAGCAGCTCACAGGGATATGGGAACACTGAAGCTTTCTTT. Protein: CASSSQGYGNTEAFF.

The CDR3 sequence: CASSLSGEAGATEAFF. Written as DNA, the CDR3 is TGTGCCAGCAGCTTAAGCGGCGAGGCGGGGGCCACTGAAGCTTTCTTT. This chain connects TRBV7-2 to TRBJ1-1; D perhaps matches TRBD1 (6 bases). The CDR3 contains 16 residues. The V end was cut by 2 bases, the J end by 4 bases, with 17 bases between. Germline assignment: CDR1 SGHTA and CDR2 FQGNSA.

This chain connects TRBV11-3 to TRBJ2-5, with D possibly matching TRBD1 (5 bases). The CDR3 has 14 amino acids. The ends were cut back, 3 bases at V and 3 bases at J, with 11 bases in the middle. Germline CDR1 and CDR2: SGHNT and YENEEA. The CDR3: CASSFGDSKETQYF. For the CDR3, the DNA is TGTGCCAGCAGCTTTGGTGACAGCAAAGAGACCCAGTACTTC. The entire variable domain, with the rest obtained from reference TRBV11-3 and TRBJ2-5, is as follows: EAGVVQSPRYKIIEKKQPVAFWCNPISGHNTLYWYLQNLGQGPELLIRYENEEAVDDSQLPKDRFSAERLKGVDSTLKIQPAELGDSAVYLCASSFGDSKETQYFGPGTRLLVL.

J is TRBJ2-3 and V is TRBV14, with D hard to call. This CDR3 region has 14 residues. Germline V gives CDR1 SGHDN, CDR2 FVKESK. Trimming removed 1 base from V and 6 bases from J, with 11 bases in between. CDR3 DNA: TGTGCCAGCAGCCAAGCGGGTATTAGGGATACGCAGTATTTT. Translating gives CASSQAGIRDTQYF.

J is TRBJ2-7 and V is TRBV5-1, with TRBD1 identical over 8 bases. Germline CDR1 SGHRS, CDR2 YFSETQ. With V trimmed by 4 bases and J by 5 bases, 5 bases remained unmatched. This CDR3 has 13 residues. CDR3 bases: TGCGCCAGCAGCGGCGACAGGGGCCACGAGCAGTACTTC. Its translation: CASSGDRGHEQYF.

The chain employs TRBV18 and TRBJ1-2; 7 nucleotides line up with TRBD1. Germline V lookup: CDR1 KGHSH, CDR2 LQKENI. J gave up 5 bases and V 0 bases, and 6 bases lay outside the gene matches. The CDR3 runs to 15 residues. CDR3 loop: CASSPPQGGIYGYTF. As DNA, the CDR3 is TGTGCCAGCTCACCACCGCAGGGGGGAATTTATGGCTACACCTTC.

The gene calls are TRBV7-3 and TRBJ2-7; weak D call: TRBD1 (6 bases). There are 13 residues in the CDR3. Trimming left V 5 bases short and J 0 bases short, with 8 bases between. Germline V lookup: CDR1 SGHTA, CDR2 FQGTGA. The CDR3 sequence: CASSPDSSYEQYF. In DNA, the CDR3 is TGTGCCAGCAGCCCGGACAGCTCCTACGAGCAGTACTTC.

The chain combines TRBV7-2 with TRBJ2-2; 8 bases align to TRBD2. The junction had 5 bases not matched to a gene; V was cut back by 5 bases and J by 3 bases. Germline CDR1 and CDR2: SGHTA and FQGNSA. This CDR3 is 15 amino acids long. CDR3 bases: TGTGCCAGCAGCCCCGCGGGGGGCGACACCGGGGAGCTGTTTTTT. This encodes CASSPAGGDTGELFF.

The CDR3 sequence: CASSGGGGLGNTIYF. DNA for the CDR3: TGTGCCAGCAGCGGGGGCGGGGGATTGGGAAACACCATATATTTT. V is TRBV9 and J is TRBJ1-3; D perhaps matches TRBD1 (5 bases). Trimming shortened V by 3 bases and J by 4 bases, and 14 bases separated the two germline ends. CDR1 is SGDLS, CDR2 YYNGEE, per germline. The CDR3 runs to 15 residues.

The rearrangement joins TRBV7-2 to TRBJ1-5; 8 nucleotides align to TRBD1. With V trimmed by 5 bases and J by 5 bases, 5 bases remained unmatched. The CDR3 is made up of 14 amino acids. Germline V CDR1 and CDR2: SGHTA, FQGNSA. DNA of the CDR3: TGTGCCAGCAGCCTACAGGGGGTCGATCAGCCCCAGCATTTT. This translates into CASSLQGVDQPQHF.

The CDR3 protein is CASSIKGAHEQYF. The CDR3 bases are TGTGCCAGTAGTATCAAAGGGGCCCACGAGCAGTACTTC. V and J are TRBV19 and TRBJ2-7, with D possibly matching TRBD1 (5 bases). The CDR3 runs to 13 residues. Between the trimmed V and J ends, which lost 3 bases and 5 bases, there was a span of 11 bases. Germline CDR1 reads LNHDA; CDR2 reads SQIVND (reference sequence).

The chain couples TRBV5-6 to TRBJ2-7; 8 bases align to TRBD1. The V segment lost 6 bases and the J segment 6 bases; nucleotides outside the gene matches: 11. CDR3 length: 14 residues. CDR1 is SGHDT and CDR2 is YYEEEE in the germline V gene. The CDR3 here is CASTQTTGASEQYF. Here the CDR3 DNA reads TGTGCCAGCACCCAGACGACAGGGGCTTCCGAGCAGTACTTC.

The chain recombines TRBV6-1 with TRBJ1-6; 8 bases agree with TRBD1. The CDR3 runs 14 residues. J was trimmed by 7 bases and V by 3 bases; bases with no gene match: 2. Germline CDR1 MNHNS, CDR2 SASEGT. CDR3 nucleotide sequence: TGTGCCAGCAGTGACCGGGACAGGAATTCACCCCTCCACTTT. Residues: CASSDRDRNSPLHF.

V usage is TRBV9 and J usage is TRBJ2-3; 7 positions agree with TRBD2. Germline V gene sequence: CDR1 SGDLS, CDR2 YYNGEE. The junction had 2 bases not matched to a gene; V was cut back by 0 bases and J by 4 bases. The CDR3 consists of 14 residues. CDR3 loop: CASSVGGGSDTQYF. CDR3 bases: TGTGCCAGCAGCGTAGGGGGGGGATCAGATACGCAGTATTTT.

This clone has just a few counts. The chain recombines TRBV28 with TRBJ1-6, with D tentatively TRBD1 (5 bases). V was trimmed by 2 bases and J by 15 bases, leaving 14 bases between them. The CDR3 length is 13 residues. Germline loops: CDR1 MDHEN, CDR2 SYDVKM. CDR3 DNA: TGTGCCAGCAGTTTAGGGCGGCAGGGCCGCCTCCACTTT. The encoded protein is CASSLGRQGRLHF.

The rearrangement joins TRBV12-3 or TRBV12-4 to TRBJ1-1; D gene ambiguous. The CDR3 length is 13 residues. With 3 bases removed from V and 4 bases from J, the gap between germline ends came to 9 bases. DNA for the CDR3: TGTGCCAGCAGTTTCGGGGTGGCCACTGAAGCTTTCTTT. Encoded protein: CASSFGVATEAFF.

The rearrangement uses TRBV19 and TRBJ2-5; 8 bases agree with TRBD1. CDR1 LNHDA and CDR2 SQIVND come from the germline V gene (reference sequence). The ends lost 4 bases at V and 5 bases at J; junction bases unmatched: 9. This CDR3 spans 15 amino acids. The chain's CDR3 is CASSTGQGVGETQYF. DNA for the CDR3: TGTGCCAGTAGTACCGGACAGGGTGTGGGGGAGACCCAGTACTTC.

In this sample, this clone turned up a few times. The V and J genes are TRBV6-5 and TRBJ1-3; no firm D call. Germline V gives CDR1 MNHEY, CDR2 SVGAGI. Trimming removed 3 bases at V and 4 bases at J, with 13 bases between. The length of the CDR3 is 15 residues. Here the CDR3 DNA reads TGTGCCAGCAGTTATCTCGACGGGATCGGAAACACCATATATTTT. Its protein is CASSYLDGIGNTIYF.

The CDR3 nucleotides are TGTGCCACCAGTGATCCCCAACAGGGGGCAGGAGATACGCAGTATTTT. It translates to CATSDPQQGAGDTQYF. The V and J genes are TRBV24-1 and TRBJ2-3; 9 positions agree with TRBD1. The V gene end was trimmed by 3 bases and the J gene end by 5 bases; junction bases not matched to a gene: 8. The CDR3 is 16 amino acids. Germline values: CDR1 KGHDR, CDR2 SFDVKD.

The chain employs TRBV30 and TRBJ1-5; D unresolved. The CDR3 length is 13 residues. Trimming took off 2 bases at V and 7 bases at J, with 12 bases between the two ends. The germline V gene has CDR1 GTSNPN and CDR2 SVGIG (reference sequence). This CDR3 reads CAWSLTARQPQHF. CDR3 DNA sequence: TGTGCCTGGAGTTTAACTGCTCGGCAGCCCCAGCATTTT.